This T cell receptor (beta chain) was identified in a study of T cells after yellow fever vaccination. General study findings and limits: Within FACS-sorted repertoires, abundant clonotypes contaminating from the bulk population could be present.

The CDR3 is 16 amino acids. V shed 6 bases and J shed 5 bases, with 23 bases lying between them. Each CDR3 protein gets one entry after TCRdb re-called the 5' RACE reads with MiXCR. This repertoire shows around 590,000 distinct CDR3 sequences, 9% to 15% found once; its top ten account for under 15%. For this clonotype: Antigen: not known.

The rearrangement uses TRBV12-3 or TRBV12-4 and TRBJ2-7; D perhaps matches TRBD2 (6 bases). This clonotype was obtained from a man younger than 40 who received the YFV17D yellow fever vaccine. The source material was PBMCs, sampled on the day of the yellow fever booster vaccination. The CDR3 loop reads CASSLPFRGTLHEQYF. CDR3 bases: TGTGCCAGCAGCCTCCCCTTCCGGGGGACTCTGCACGAGCAGTACTTC.